This T cell receptor beta chain was documented in a study of blood T cell repertoires in COVID-19. Study-level background: The United States, Italy and Spain provided the acute and convalescent COVID-19 samples.

CDR1 and CDR2 (germline): MGHRA, YSYEKL. The V end lost 4 bases, the J end lost 8 bases, and 12 bases lay between the germline ends. The CDR3 is made up of 13 amino acids. Clones were read by immunoSEQ multiplex PCR, and TCRdb kept only the in-frame ones, dropping some. The repertoire holds approximately 270,000 clones, with roughly nine tenths as singletons. The TCR comes from a human donor in a cohort exposed to, infected with or recovered from COVID-19 (not recorded which). The donor label of this sample is uncertain. The rearrangement joins TRBV4-1 to TRBJ2-1; a possible D gene is TRBD1 (6 bases). The sample was PBMCs or T cells enriched from blood (not recorded which). The CDR3 spells CASSLQQGHEQFF. CDR3 nucleotide sequence: TGCGCCAGCAGCCTTCAACAGGGTCATGAGCAGTTCTTC.